These T cell receptor beta chains were read from a single sample in a study of response to subunit inactivated influenza vaccine. One entry per CDR3 protein, called by TCRdb with MiXCR from the RT-PCR reads. The sample has 500,000 to 700,000 distinct CDR3 sequences; 20% to 25% are singletons. The same data also contributed to another study, on T cells expressing NK-cell markers.

Specimen: CD4+ T cells sorted from PBMCs, collected 11 to 12 days after vaccination. The source of these receptors is a man in his fifties or sixties who received an inactivated influenza vaccine. CDR3s include the opening cysteine and the closing phenylalanine or tryptophan. Each record gives: V gene, clone size, CDR3 length, D gene, J gene, CDR3 protein, CDR3 DNA. D genes are given only for firm matches. Size is stated for part of the rows, as once, few or many counts, or as a class when the clone is expanded.

v_call: TRBV6-2/TRBV6-3; clone_size: -; cdr3_length: 12; d_call: -; j_call: TRBJ2-1; cdr3_aa: CASSPGSGRQFF; cdr3_nt: TGTGCCAGCAGCCCGGGATCAGGGCGGCAGTTCTTC
v_call: TRBV23-1; clone_size: few; cdr3_length: 15; d_call: -; j_call: TRBJ2-1; cdr3_aa: CATPGVGSSYNEQFF; cdr3_nt: TGCGCTACACCGGGGGTCGGGAGCTCCTACAATGAGCAGTTCTTC
v_call: TRBV20-1; clone_size: once; cdr3_length: 12; d_call: -; j_call: TRBJ1-1; cdr3_aa: CSARVQNTEAFF; cdr3_nt: TGCAGTGCTAGGGTGCAGAACACTGAAGCTTTCTTT
v_call: TRBV4-2; clone_size: -; cdr3_length: 15; d_call: -; j_call: TRBJ1-4; cdr3_aa: CASSQDIGLDEKLFF; cdr3_nt: TGTGCCAGCAGCCAAGATATCGGACTGGACGAAAAACTGTTTTTT
v_call: TRBV5-1; clone_size: -; cdr3_length: 15; d_call: -; j_call: TRBJ2-2; cdr3_aa: CASSTNPGVTGELFF; cdr3_nt: TGCGCCAGCAGCACAAACCCAGGGGTGACCGGGGAGCTGTTTTTT
v_call: TRBV4-3; clone_size: few; cdr3_length: 16; d_call: -; j_call: TRBJ2-6; cdr3_aa: CASSQDSGNGANVLTF; cdr3_nt: TGCGCCAGCAGCCAAGATTCGGGAAACGGGGCCAACGTCCTGACTTTC
v_call: TRBV12-3/TRBV12-4; clone_size: few; cdr3_length: 14; d_call: -; j_call: TRBJ2-1; cdr3_aa: CASSLATGSREQFF; cdr3_nt: TGTGCCAGCAGTTTAGCGACCGGGTCTCGTGAGCAGTTCTTC
v_call: TRBV11-2; clone_size: few; cdr3_length: 12; d_call: -; j_call: TRBJ2-5; cdr3_aa: CASSDWRETQYF; cdr3_nt: TGTGCCAGCAGCGATTGGCGAGAGACCCAGTACTTC
v_call: TRBV20-1; clone_size: few; cdr3_length: 12; d_call: -; j_call: TRBJ1-1; cdr3_aa: CSARERYTEAFF; cdr3_nt: TGCAGTGCTAGAGAAAGGTACACTGAAGCTTTCTTT
v_call: TRBV10-3; clone_size: few; cdr3_length: 15; d_call: -; j_call: TRBJ2-7; cdr3_aa: CAISGGTQSSYEQYF; cdr3_nt: TGTGCCATCAGCGGAGGGACGCAAAGCTCCTACGAGCAGTACTTC
v_call: TRBV5-1; clone_size: few; cdr3_length: 15; d_call: -; j_call: TRBJ1-1; cdr3_aa: CASSLWRTGFTEAFF; cdr3_nt: TGCGCCAGCAGCTTGTGGAGGACGGGGTTCACTGAAGCTTTCTTT
v_call: TRBV5-1; clone_size: many; cdr3_length: 17; d_call: TRBD1; j_call: TRBJ2-1; cdr3_aa: CASSPGTGGSSYNEQFF; cdr3_nt: TGCGCCAGCAGCCCCGGGACAGGTGGGAGCTCCTACAATGAGCAGTTCTTC
v_call: TRBV24-1; clone_size: many; cdr3_length: 14; d_call: -; j_call: TRBJ2-3; cdr3_aa: CATSVMGEADTQYF; cdr3_nt: TGTGCCACCAGTGTGATGGGGGAGGCAGATACGCAGTATTTT
v_call: TRBV27; clone_size: many; cdr3_length: 18; d_call: TRBD2; j_call: TRBJ2-1; cdr3_aa: CATRGLGTSFKDYNEQFF; cdr3_nt: TGTGCCACCAGGGGACTCGGGACTAGCTTTAAGGACTACAATGAGCAGTTCTTC
v_call: TRBV18; clone_size: few; cdr3_length: 14; d_call: -; j_call: TRBJ1-2; cdr3_aa: CASSPGAPLEGYTF; cdr3_nt: TGTGCCAGCTCACCGGGGGCACCACTGGAAGGCTACACCTTC
v_call: TRBV5-1; clone_size: few; cdr3_length: 13; d_call: -; j_call: TRBJ1-1; cdr3_aa: CATRDTPNTEAFF; cdr3_nt: TGCGCCACCCGGGACACCCCGAACACTGAAGCTTTCTTT
v_call: TRBV7-2; clone_size: few; cdr3_length: 15; d_call: -; j_call: TRBJ2-5; cdr3_aa: CASSFAGVGAETQYF; cdr3_nt: TGTGCCAGCAGCTTCGCAGGGGTGGGTGCAGAGACCCAGTACTTC
v_call: TRBV2; clone_size: few; cdr3_length: 13; d_call: -; j_call: TRBJ2-3; cdr3_aa: CAASSEITDTQYF; cdr3_nt: TGTGCCGCCTCTAGCGAAATCACAGATACGCAGTATTTT
v_call: TRBV4-2; clone_size: -; cdr3_length: 16; d_call: TRBD1; j_call: TRBJ2-5; cdr3_aa: CASSQEIRQGQETQYF; cdr3_nt: TGTGCCAGCAGCCAAGAAATCCGACAGGGCCAAGAGACCCAGTACTTC
v_call: TRBV7-2; clone_size: -; cdr3_length: 12; d_call: -; j_call: TRBJ2-7; cdr3_aa: CATGNGNYEQYF; cdr3_nt: TGTGCCACCGGTAATGGGAACTACGAGCAGTACTTC
v_call: TRBV7-2; clone_size: -; cdr3_length: 16; d_call: TRBD2; j_call: TRBJ2-5; cdr3_aa: CASSPRGGGVFVTQYF; cdr3_nt: TGTGCCAGCAGCCCCCGTGGCGGGGGGGTTTTTGTAACCCAGTACTTC
v_call: TRBV5-6; clone_size: few; cdr3_length: 18; d_call: TRBD2; j_call: TRBJ2-7; cdr3_aa: CASSFGTSGSTSPYEQYF; cdr3_nt: TGTGCCAGCAGCTTCGGGACTAGCGGCTCTACCAGTCCCTACGAGCAGTACTTC